This TCR beta chain was identified during a study of metastatic and nonmetastatic thyroid tumors. The overall study: Thyroid patients, malignant and benign, had repertoires compared across blood and tumor or nodule tissue. Whole-study findings and limits: In both blood and tumor samples, TCR beta diversity was reported significantly higher for malignant than benign nodules.

Nobody among the patients had been given any treatment before thyroid surgery. Under the authors' procedure: A distant-metastasis classifier for papillary thyroid cancer was built using CDR3 differences across clinicopathological groups. Through MiXCR, TCRdb re-clonotyped the PCR reads. TCRdb, rather than the study authors, made the V and J calls. The sample consists of 20,000 to 30,000 clones, 10% to 15% of them appearing once. This clone appeared many times. No antigen is known for it. Germline V lookup: CDR1 MNHNS, CDR2 SASEGT. The length of the CDR3 is 15 residues. V was shortened by 2 bases and J by 4 bases, with 13 bases between the two germline ends.

The chain employs TRBV6-1 and TRBJ2-3, with D maybe TRBD1 (7 bases). This TCR was recovered from a female donor with papillary thyroid cancer or a benign thyroid nodule (not recorded which). Some clones in this sample may be carry-over from other donors' samples. Sequenced input: blood. The chain's CDR3 is CASSEQGGGSDTQYF. The DNA for the CDR3 is TGTGCCAGCAGTGAACAGGGGGGAGGTTCAGATACGCAGTATTTT.